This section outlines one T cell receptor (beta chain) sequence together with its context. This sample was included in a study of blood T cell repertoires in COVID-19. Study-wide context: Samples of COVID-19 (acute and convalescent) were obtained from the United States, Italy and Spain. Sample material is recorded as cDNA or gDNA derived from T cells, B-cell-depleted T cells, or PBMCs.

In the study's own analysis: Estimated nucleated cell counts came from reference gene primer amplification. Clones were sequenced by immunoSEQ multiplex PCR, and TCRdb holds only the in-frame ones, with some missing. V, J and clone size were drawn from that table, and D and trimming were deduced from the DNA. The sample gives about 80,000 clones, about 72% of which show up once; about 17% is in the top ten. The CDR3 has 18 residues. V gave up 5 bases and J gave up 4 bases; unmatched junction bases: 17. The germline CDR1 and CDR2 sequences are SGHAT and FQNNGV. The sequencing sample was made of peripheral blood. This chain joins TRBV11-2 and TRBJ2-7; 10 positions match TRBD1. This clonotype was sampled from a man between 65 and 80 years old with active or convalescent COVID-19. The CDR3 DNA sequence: TGTGCCAGCAGCCACATTAACCGGGACAGGGGAAAGAAATACGAGCAGTACTTC. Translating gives CASSHINRDRGKKYEQYF. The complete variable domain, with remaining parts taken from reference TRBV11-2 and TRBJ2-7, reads EAGVAQSPRYKIIEKRQSVAFWCNPISGHATLYWYQQILGQGPKLLIQFQNNGVVDDSQLPKDRFSAERLKGVDSTLKIQPAKLEDSAVYLCASSHINRDRGKKYEQYFGPGTRLTVT.